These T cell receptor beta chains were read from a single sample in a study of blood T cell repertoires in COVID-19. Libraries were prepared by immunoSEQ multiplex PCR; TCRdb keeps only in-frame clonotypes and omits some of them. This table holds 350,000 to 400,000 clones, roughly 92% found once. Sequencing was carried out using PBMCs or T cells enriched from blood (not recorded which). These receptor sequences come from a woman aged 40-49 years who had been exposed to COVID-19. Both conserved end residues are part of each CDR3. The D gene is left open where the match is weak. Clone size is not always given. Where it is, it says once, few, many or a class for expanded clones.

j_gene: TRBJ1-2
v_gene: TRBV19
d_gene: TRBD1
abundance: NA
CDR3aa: CASSFPGQGINYGYTF
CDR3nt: TGTGCCAGTAGTTTCCCGGGACAGGGGATTAACTATGGCTACACCTTC

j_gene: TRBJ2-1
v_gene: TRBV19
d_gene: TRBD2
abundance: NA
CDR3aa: CASSILGLAGGNEQFF
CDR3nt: TGTGCCAGTAGTATCCTCGGACTAGCGGGAGGCAATGAGCAGTTCTTC

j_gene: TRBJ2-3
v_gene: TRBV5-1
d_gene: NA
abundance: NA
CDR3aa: CASSLAGGLVDTQYF
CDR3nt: TGCGCCAGCAGCTTGGCCGGGGGGCTGGTAGATACGCAGTATTTT

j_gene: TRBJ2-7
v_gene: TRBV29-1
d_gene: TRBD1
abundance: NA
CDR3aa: CSVEIGDRGSYEQYF
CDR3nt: TGCAGCGTTGAAATAGGGGACAGGGGGAGCTACGAGCAGTACTTC

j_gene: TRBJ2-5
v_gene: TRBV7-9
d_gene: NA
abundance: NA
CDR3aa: CASSRKGNSQETQYF
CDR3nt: TGTGCCAGCAGCCGCAAAGGAAACAGTCAAGAGACCCAGTACTTC

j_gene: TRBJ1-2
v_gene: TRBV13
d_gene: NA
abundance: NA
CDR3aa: CASSRTDFYGYTF
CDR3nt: TGTGCCAGCAGCCGGACGGACTTCTATGGCTACACCTTC

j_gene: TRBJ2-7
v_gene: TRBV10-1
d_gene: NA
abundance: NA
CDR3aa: CASSRDTYEQYF
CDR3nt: TGCGCCAGCAGTCGGGACACCTACGAGCAGTACTTC

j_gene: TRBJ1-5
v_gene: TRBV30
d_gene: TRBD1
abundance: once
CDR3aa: CAWSPGGGGQPQHF
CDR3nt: TGTGCCTGGAGTCCAGGGGGTGGGGGTCAGCCCCAGCATTTT

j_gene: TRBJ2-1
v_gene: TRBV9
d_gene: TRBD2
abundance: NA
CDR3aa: CASSRLAGVNNEQFF
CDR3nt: TGTGCCAGCAGTCGACTAGCGGGAGTTAACAATGAGCAGTTCTTC

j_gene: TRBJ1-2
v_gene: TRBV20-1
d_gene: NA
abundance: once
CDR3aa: CSATGENGYTF
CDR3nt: TGCAGTGCTACAGGGGAGAATGGCTACACCTTC

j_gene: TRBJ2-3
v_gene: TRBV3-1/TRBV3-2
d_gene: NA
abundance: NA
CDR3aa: CASSQDTSLSTDTQYF
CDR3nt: TGTGCCAGCAGCCAAGATACTAGCTTGAGCACAGATACGCAGTATTTT

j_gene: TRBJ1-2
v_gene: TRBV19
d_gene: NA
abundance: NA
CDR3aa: CASSRPQGRANYGYTF
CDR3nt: TGTGCCAGTAGTAGGCCTCAGGGCCGAGCTAACTATGGCTACACCTTC

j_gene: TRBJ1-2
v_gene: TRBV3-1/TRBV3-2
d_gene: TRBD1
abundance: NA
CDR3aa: CASSQMAGTGGDYTF
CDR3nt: TGTGCCAGCAGCCAAATGGCCGGGACAGGGGGAGACTACACCTTC

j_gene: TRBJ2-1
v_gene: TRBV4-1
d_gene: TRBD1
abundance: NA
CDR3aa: CASSQEQDRWGNEQFF
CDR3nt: TGCGCCAGCAGCCAAGAGCAGGACAGGTGGGGGAATGAGCAGTTCTTC

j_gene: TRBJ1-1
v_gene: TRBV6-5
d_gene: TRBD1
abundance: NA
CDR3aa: CASSPPTGYTEAFF
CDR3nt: TGTGCCAGCAGTCCCCCGACAGGGTACACTGAAGCTTTCTTT

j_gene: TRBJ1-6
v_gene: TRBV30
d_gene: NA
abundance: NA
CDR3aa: CAWSPGHYNSPLHF
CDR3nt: TGTGCCTGGAGTCCGGGACACTATAATTCACCCCTCCACTTT

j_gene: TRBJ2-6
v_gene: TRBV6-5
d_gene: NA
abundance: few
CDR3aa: CASSTGGSGANVLTF
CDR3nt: TGTGCCAGCAGTACCGGTGGCTCTGGGGCCAACGTCCTGACTTTC

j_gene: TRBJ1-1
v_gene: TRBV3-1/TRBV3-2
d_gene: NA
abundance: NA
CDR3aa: CASSRMDSKGTEAFF
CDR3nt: TGTGCCAGCAGCCGAATGGACAGTAAGGGCACTGAAGCTTTCTTT

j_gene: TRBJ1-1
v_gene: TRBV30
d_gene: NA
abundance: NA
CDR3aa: CAWTFNTEAFF
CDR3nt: TGTGCCTGGACATTCAACACTGAAGCTTTCTTT

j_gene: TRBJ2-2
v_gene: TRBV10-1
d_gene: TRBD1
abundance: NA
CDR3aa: CASSVQQGDTGELFF
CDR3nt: TGCGCCAGCAGTGTACAGCAGGGGGACACCGGGGAGCTGTTTTTT

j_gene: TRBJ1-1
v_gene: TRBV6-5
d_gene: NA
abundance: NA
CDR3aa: CASTSPRTANTEAFF
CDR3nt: TGTGCCAGCACCTCACCCAGGACAGCAAACACTGAAGCTTTCTTT

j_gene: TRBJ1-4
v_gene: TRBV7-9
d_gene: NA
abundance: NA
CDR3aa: CASSLRVATNEKLFF
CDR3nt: TGTGCCAGCAGCTTGAGGGTTGCAACTAATGAAAAACTGTTTTTT

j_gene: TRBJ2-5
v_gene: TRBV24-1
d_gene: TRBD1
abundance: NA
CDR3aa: CATSGTRDGQGGRYF
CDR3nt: TGTGCCACCAGCGGCACCCGGGACGGACAGGGGGGGAGGTACTTC

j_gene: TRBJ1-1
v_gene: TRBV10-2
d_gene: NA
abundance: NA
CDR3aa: CASSTGPRTEAFF
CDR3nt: TGCGCCAGCAGTACAGGGCCGAGGACTGAAGCTTTCTTT

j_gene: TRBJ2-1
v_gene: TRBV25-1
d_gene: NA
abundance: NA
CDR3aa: CASSGRQGYNEQFF
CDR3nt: TGTGCCAGCAGCGGGAGACAGGGTTACAATGAGCAGTTCTTC

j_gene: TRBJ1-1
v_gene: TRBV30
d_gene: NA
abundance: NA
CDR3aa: CAWRVTSNTEAFF
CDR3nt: TGTGCCTGGAGGGTTACTTCAAACACTGAAGCTTTCTTT

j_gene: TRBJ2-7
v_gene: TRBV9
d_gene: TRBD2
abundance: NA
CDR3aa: CASSVGPSGTSGGAEYEQYF
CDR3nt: TGTGCCAGCAGCGTAGGGCCTTCCGGGACTAGCGGGGGGGCAGAGTACGAGCAGTACTTC

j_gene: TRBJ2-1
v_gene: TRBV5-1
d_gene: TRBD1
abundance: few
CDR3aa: CASRMDRDDGQFF
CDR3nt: TGCGCCAGCAGGATGGACAGGGACGATGGGCAGTTCTTC

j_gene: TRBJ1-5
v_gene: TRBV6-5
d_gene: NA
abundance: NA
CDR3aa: CASRPGMGGDQPQHF
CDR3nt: TGTGCCAGCAGGCCAGGGATGGGGGGGGATCAGCCCCAGCATTTT

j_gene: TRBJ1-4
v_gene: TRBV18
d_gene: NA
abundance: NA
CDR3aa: CASSPRGGTNEKLFF
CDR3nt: TGTGCCAGCTCACCACGGGGCGGAACTAATGAAAAACTGTTTTTT

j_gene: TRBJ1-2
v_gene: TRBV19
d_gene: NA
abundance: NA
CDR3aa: CASSINIGFYGYTF
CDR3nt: TGTGCCAGTAGTATAAATATCGGTTTCTATGGCTACACCTTC

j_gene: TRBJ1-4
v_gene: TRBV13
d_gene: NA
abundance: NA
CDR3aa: CASSRRGEEKLFF
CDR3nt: TGTGCCAGCAGCCGTCGGGGGGAAGAGAAACTGTTTTTT

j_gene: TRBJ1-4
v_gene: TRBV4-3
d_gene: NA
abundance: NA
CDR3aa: CASSQDPGGNEKLFF
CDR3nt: TGCGCCAGCAGCCAAGATCCGGGTGGGAATGAAAAACTGTTTTTT

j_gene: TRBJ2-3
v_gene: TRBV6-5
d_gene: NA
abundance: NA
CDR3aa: CASSYLDTQYF
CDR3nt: TGTGCCAGCAGTTACCTTGATACGCAGTATTTT

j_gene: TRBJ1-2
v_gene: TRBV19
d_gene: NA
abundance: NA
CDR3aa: CASSFLGSEAYGYTF
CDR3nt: TGTGCCAGTAGTTTTCTCGGCAGTGAGGCCTATGGCTACACCTTC

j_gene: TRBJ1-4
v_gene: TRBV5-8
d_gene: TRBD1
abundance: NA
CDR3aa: CASTVDREKLFF
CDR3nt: TGTGCCAGCACCGTGGACAGGGAAAAACTGTTTTTT

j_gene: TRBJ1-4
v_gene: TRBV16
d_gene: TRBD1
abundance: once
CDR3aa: CASSQSGHRGEKLFF
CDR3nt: TGTGCCAGCAGCCAATCGGGACACAGGGGGGAAAAACTGTTTTTT

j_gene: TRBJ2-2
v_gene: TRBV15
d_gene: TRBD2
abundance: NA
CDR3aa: CATSRGGAIGELFF
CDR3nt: TGTGCCACCAGCCGGGGGGGCGCCATCGGGGAGCTGTTTTTT

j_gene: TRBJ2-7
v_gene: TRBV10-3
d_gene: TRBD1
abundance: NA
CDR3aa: CAISVGQKLYEQYF
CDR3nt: TGTGCCATCAGTGTGGGACAGAAATTGTACGAGCAGTACTTC

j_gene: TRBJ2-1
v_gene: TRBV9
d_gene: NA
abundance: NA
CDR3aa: CASSRGSGFSEQFF
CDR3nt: TGTGCCAGCAGCCGGGGGTCGGGGTTCAGTGAGCAGTTCTTC

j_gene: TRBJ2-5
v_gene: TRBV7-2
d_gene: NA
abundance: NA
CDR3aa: CASSFGGETQYF
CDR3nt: TGTGCCAGCAGCTTCGGAGGAGAGACCCAGTACTTC

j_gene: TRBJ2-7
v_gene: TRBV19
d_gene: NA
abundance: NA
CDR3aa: CASSISSHRDEQYF
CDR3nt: TGTGCCAGTAGTATATCCTCCCACCGCGACGAGCAGTACTTC

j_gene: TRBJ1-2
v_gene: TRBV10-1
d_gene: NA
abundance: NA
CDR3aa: CASSESSGNGYTF
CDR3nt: TGCGCCAGCAGTGAGTCGTCGGGGAATGGCTACACCTTC

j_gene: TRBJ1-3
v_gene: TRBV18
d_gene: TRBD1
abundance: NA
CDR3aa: CASRQGAGSGNTIYF
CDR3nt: TGTGCCAGCCGACAGGGGGCAGGCTCTGGAAACACCATATATTTT

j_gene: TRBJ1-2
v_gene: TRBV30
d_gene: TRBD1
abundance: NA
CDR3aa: CACTTGNYGYTF
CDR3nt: TGTGCCTGCACGACAGGGAACTATGGCTACACCTTC

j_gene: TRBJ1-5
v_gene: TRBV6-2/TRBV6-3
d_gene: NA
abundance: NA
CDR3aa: CASSQEVGYQPQHF
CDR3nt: TGTGCCAGCAGTCAGGAGGTTGGGTATCAGCCCCAGCATTTT

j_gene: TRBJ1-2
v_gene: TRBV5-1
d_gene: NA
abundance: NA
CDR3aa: CASSLEAGF
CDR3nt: TGCGCCAGCAGCTTGGAAGCAGGCTTC

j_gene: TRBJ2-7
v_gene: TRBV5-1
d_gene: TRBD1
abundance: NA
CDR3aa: CASSLGGLDRGYEQYF
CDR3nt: TGCGCCAGCAGTTTGGGGGGTTTGGACAGGGGTTACGAGCAGTACTTC

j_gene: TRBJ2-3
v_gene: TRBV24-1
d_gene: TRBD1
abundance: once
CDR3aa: CATGARTGKTDTQYF
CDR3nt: TGTGCCACCGGGGCCCGGACAGGGAAAACAGATACGCAGTATTTT

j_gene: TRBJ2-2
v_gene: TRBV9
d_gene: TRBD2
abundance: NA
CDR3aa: CASSVRAGVNTGELFF
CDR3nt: TGTGCCAGCAGCGTCCGAGCGGGAGTGAACACCGGGGAGCTGTTTTTT

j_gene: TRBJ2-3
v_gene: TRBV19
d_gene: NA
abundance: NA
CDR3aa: CASSYTDTQYF
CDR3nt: TGTGCCAGTAGTTACACAGATACGCAGTATTTT

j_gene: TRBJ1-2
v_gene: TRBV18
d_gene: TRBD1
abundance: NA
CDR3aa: CASSPAPGQGVYGYTF
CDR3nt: TGTGCCAGCTCACCCGCTCCGGGACAGGGTGTATATGGCTACACCTTC

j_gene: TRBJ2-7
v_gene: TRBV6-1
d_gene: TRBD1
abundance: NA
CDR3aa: CASSERIWAGGSYEQYF
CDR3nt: TGTGCCAGCAGTGAACGAATTTGGGCAGGGGGATCCTACGAGCAGTACTTC